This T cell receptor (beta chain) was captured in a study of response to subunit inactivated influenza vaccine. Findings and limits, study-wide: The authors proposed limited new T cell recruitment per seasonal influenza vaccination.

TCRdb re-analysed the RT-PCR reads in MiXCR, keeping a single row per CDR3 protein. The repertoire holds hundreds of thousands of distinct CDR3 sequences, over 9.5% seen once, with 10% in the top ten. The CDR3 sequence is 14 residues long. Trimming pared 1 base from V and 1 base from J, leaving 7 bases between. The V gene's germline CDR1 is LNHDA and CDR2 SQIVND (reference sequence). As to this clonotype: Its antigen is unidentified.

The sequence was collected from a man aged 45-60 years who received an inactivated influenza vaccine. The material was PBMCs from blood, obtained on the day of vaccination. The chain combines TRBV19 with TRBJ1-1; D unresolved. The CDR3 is CASSIVVGNTEAFF. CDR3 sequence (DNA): TGTGCCAGTAGTATAGTTGTAGGGAACACTGAAGCTTTCTTT.